The 18 T cell receptor beta chains given below trace back to one sample, sequenced in a study of T cells after yellow fever vaccination. TCRdb reprocessed the 5' RACE reads via MiXCR and lists one record per CDR3 protein. The sample has under 550,000 distinct CDR3 sequences; 21% are singletons. The material was PBMCs, obtained roughly 20 days after the first yellow fever vaccination. All receptors come from a man younger than 35 who received the YFV17D yellow fever vaccine.

This clonotype was observed a handful of times. The chain uses TRBV6-1 and TRBJ2-7, with 11 bases matching TRBD2. After removal of 6 bases from V and 4 bases from J, the junction contained 11 bases not matched to a gene. CDR3 size: 16 residues. CDR1 and CDR2 (germline): MNHNS, SASEGT. CDR3 DNA: TGTGCCAGCAGCCTTACCGGGACTAGCGGTCTTTACGAGCAGTACTTC. Protein product: CASSLTGTSGLYEQYF.

V gene TRBV18 combines with J gene TRBJ2-1; D is unclear. The CDR3 is 15 residues long. V was pared by 2 bases and J by 8 bases, with 16 bases between. CDR1 and CDR2 from the germline V gene are KGHSH and LQKENI. CDR3 coding DNA: TGTGCCAGCTCACCAGGCAACCCACTTCACCATGAGCAGTTCTTC. Protein: CASSPGNPLHHEQFF.

This chain joins TRBV28 and TRBJ2-5; perhaps TRBD2 as D (5 bases). The CDR3 extends over 15 amino acids. Deletions cut 4 bases from V and 5 bases from J, with 17 bases between. Germline V gene sequence: CDR1 MDHEN, CDR2 SYDVKM. CDR3 in amino acids: CASSSLVLGRETQYF. DNA for the CDR3: TGTGCCAGCAGTTCACTAGTGTTGGGTCGGGAGACCCAGTACTTC.

The chain uses TRBV7-6 and TRBJ2-2; no reliable D call. The CDR3 loop spans 14 amino acids. In germline, CDR1 is SGHVS, CDR2 FNYEAQ. Trimming took 0 bases from V and 3 from J, leaving 5 bases between them. CDR3 sequence reads: CASSLAPDTGELFF. In DNA form, the CDR3 reads TGTGCCAGCAGCTTAGCGCCAGACACCGGGGAGCTGTTTTTT.

The rearrangement links TRBV18 to TRBJ2-5, with D hard to call. The V and J ends lost 6 bases and 3 bases respectively, with 11 bases between them. The length of the CDR3 is 13 residues. Germline assignment: CDR1 KGHSH and CDR2 LQKENI. The CDR3, as DNA: TGTGCCAGCTCCCGAACTATTGAAGAGACCCAGTACTTC. It translates to CASSRTIEETQYF.

Many counts were recorded for this clonotype. Here the CDR3 reads CASRDTGTEQFF. The CDR3 region has the DNA TGTGCCAGCAGGGACACAGGGACTGAGCAGTTCTTC. The rearrangement joins TRBV2 to TRBJ2-1, with D perhaps matching TRBD1 (6 bases). Germline values: CDR1 SNHLY, CDR2 FYNNEI. This CDR3 has 12 amino acids. Trimming stripped 6 bases from V and 9 bases from J, with 12 bases between.

The chain joins TRBV5-1 to TRBJ2-1; the match to TRBD2 covers 10 bases. Germline trimming cut 4 bases from V and 5 bases from J; bases unmatched to any gene: 12. Germline CDR1 SGHRS, CDR2 YFSETQ. The CDR3 contains 17 residues. In DNA form, the CDR3 reads TGCGCCAGCAGCCCTACCCTTCGAGCGGGGGGGAACAATGAGCAGTTCTTC. It yields the protein CASSPTLRAGGNNEQFF.

This clonotype was seen only a few times. This chain joins TRBV12-3 or TRBV12-4 and TRBJ1-2; D is unclear. V lost 3 bases, J lost 4 bases, and 9 bases lay in between. The CDR3 is 13 amino acids. CDR3 residues: CASSFGNSYGYTF. The CDR3 DNA follows: TGTGCCAGCAGTTTCGGAAATTCCTATGGCTACACCTTC.

This clonotype was counted at least ten times. The genes are TRBV14 and TRBJ2-3; 10 bases line up with TRBD2. With 2 bases clipped from V and 0 bases from J, the junction kept 5 bases outside the gene matches. This CDR3 comprises 17 residues. Germline loops: CDR1 SGHDN, CDR2 FVKESK. CDR3: CASSQPRTSGSTDTQYF. CDR3 nucleotides: TGTGCCAGCAGCCAACCCCGGACTAGCGGTAGCACAGATACGCAGTATTTT.

The V call is TRBV4-1, the J call TRBJ2-1; 15 bases agree with TRBD2. V shed 0 bases, J shed 9 bases, and the junction held 9 bases outside the gene matches. CDR3 size: 18 residues. CDR1 MGHRA and CDR2 YSYEKL come from the germline V gene. This CDR3 is CASSQEGRTSGGAGEQFF. The CDR3 nucleotides are TGCGCCAGCAGCCAAGAAGGAAGGACTAGCGGGGGGGCCGGTGAGCAGTTCTTC.

The sample holds many counts of this clonotype. This sequence joins TRBV5-1 and TRBJ2-5; TRBD1 might be the D (7 bases). Germline V gene lookup returns CDR1 SGHRS and CDR2 YFSETQ. The CDR3 spans 14 residues. Trimming removed 5 bases from V and 5 bases from J, with 16 bases in between. DNA of the CDR3: TGCGCCAGCAGGGCGACAGGGAGGATCGAGACCCAGTACTTC. This gives the protein CASRATGRIETQYF.

There are a few counts of this clonotype. V usage is TRBV12-3 or TRBV12-4 and J usage is TRBJ1-1, with a possible D match to TRBD1 (5 bases). The CDR3 is made up of 15 amino acids. The V gene lost 4 bases and the J gene lost 0 bases, with 12 bases spanning the gap. The CDR3 DNA reads TGTGCCAGCAGTTCCGCCGGGACTGTGAACACTGAAGCTTTCTTT. Amino acids: CASSSAGTVNTEAFF.

The sample holds a few counts of this clonotype. The rearrangement links TRBV20-1 to TRBJ2-3, with D tentatively TRBD2 (5 bases). The CDR3 has 12 residues. CDR1 is DFQATT, CDR2 SNEGSKA, per germline (reference sequence). V was clipped by 4 bases and J by 2 bases, with 7 bases between them. CDR3 DNA sequence: TGCAGTGCTATCGGGATCACAGATACGCAGTATTTT. Amino acids: CSAIGITDTQYF.

This clonotype has ten or more counts. The genes are TRBV5-6 and TRBJ2-5; D ambiguous. Germline-derived CDR1 and CDR2 are SGHDT and YYEEEE. Trimming pared 0 bases from V and 2 bases from J, leaving 5 bases between. CDR3 length: 13 residues. The CDR3 bases are TGTGCCAGCAGCTTGGATGAGCAAGAGACCCAGTACTTC. This codes for CASSLDEQETQYF.

The chain is built from TRBV6-1 and TRBJ2-7; either TRBD1 or TRBD2 may fit D (5 bases each). This CDR3 comprises 13 residues. Germline V gene sequence: CDR1 MNHNS, CDR2 SASEGT. V was cut by 6 bases and J by 5 bases, with 14 bases left in between. The CDR3 DNA reads as TGTGCCAGCAGCCCATTGGGGGATCACGAGCAGTACTTC. Amino acid sequence: CASSPLGDHEQYF.

This clonotype appeared many times. The gene calls are TRBV20-1 and TRBJ1-2, with a possible D match to TRBD1 (6 bases). With 0 bases removed from V and 7 bases from J, the gap between germline ends came to 12 bases. CDR3 size: 13 residues. Germline V gives CDR1 DFQATT, CDR2 SNEGSKA (reference sequence). CDR3 in amino acids: CSARDGTSGGYTF. In DNA form, the CDR3 reads TGCAGTGCTAGAGATGGGACATCGGGTGGCTACACCTTC.

In this sample, this clonotype turned up many times. The chain carries TRBV5-1 and TRBJ2-3, with 10 bases that match TRBD2. The CDR3 runs 17 residues. The germline V gene encodes CDR1 SGHRS and CDR2 YFSETQ. J gave up 2 bases and V 4 bases, and 10 bases lay outside the gene matches. Here the CDR3 DNA reads TGCGCCAGCAGCCTAATACTAGCGGGGAAAACCACAGATACGCAGTATTTT. Translated: CASSLILAGKTTDTQYF.

This chain connects TRBV7-8 to TRBJ2-7, with 7 bases lining up with TRBD1. Losses at the gene ends were 0 bases for V and 4 bases for J; bases not matched to a gene: 6. Per the germline V gene, CDR1 is SGHVS and CDR2 is FQNEAQ. This CDR3 has 15 residues. CDR3 loop: CASSLARDRIYEQYF. In nucleotides, the CDR3 is TGTGCCAGCAGCTTAGCTCGGGACAGAATATACGAGCAGTACTTC.